This TCR beta chain was obtained from a study of identical twins. MiXCR, applied by TCRdb to the 5' RACE reads, yields one record per CDR3 protein. The table shows 1.5 million or so distinct CDR3 sequences, with around 33% occurring only once. All donors were healthy Caucasians. The CDR3 sequence is 15 residues long. With V trimmed by 4 bases and J by 3 bases, 7 bases remained unmatched. Germline CDR1 reads SGDLS; CDR2 reads YYNGEE. A note on this clonotype: As yet, its antigen is unknown.

Study results and caveats: It was possible that invariant MAIT and iNKT cells partly confounded the zero-insertion analyses. Insertions were fewer in abundant cord blood beta clonotypes, whereas memory repertoires showed none of this pattern.

The rearrangement links TRBV9 to TRBJ2-5, with 9 bases lining up with TRBD2. The TCR was taken from a newborn girl in good health. Sequencing used cord blood. This CDR3 reads CASSTHIAGEETQYF. CDR3 nucleotides: TGTGCCAGCAGCACCCATATAGCGGGAGAAGAGACCCAGTACTTC.